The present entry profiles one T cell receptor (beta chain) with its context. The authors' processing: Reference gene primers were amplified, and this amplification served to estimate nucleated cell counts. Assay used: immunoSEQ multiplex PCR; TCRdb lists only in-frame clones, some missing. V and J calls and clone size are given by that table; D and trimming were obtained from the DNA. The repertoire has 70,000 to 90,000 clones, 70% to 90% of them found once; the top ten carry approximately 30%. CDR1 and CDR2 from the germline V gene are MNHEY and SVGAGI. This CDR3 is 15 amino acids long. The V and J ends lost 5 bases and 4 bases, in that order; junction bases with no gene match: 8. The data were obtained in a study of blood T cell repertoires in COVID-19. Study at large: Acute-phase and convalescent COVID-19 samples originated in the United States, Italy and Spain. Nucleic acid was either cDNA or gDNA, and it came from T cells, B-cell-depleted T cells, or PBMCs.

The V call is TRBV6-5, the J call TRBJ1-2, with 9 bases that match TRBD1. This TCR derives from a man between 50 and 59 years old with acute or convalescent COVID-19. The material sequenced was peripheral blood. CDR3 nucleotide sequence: TGTGCCAGCAGTACAAGGACAGGGGCGACCTATGGCTACACCTTC. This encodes CASSTRTGATYGYTF.